A selection of T cell receptor beta chains follows, all from one sample in a study of breast tumors, draining lymph nodes, adjacent tissues. Using its own MiXCR run on the multiplex PCR reads, TCRdb lists one record per CDR3 protein. The sample yields approximately 210,000 distinct CDR3 sequences, about a third seen once. Sample: axillary lymph node tissue. Receptor source: a female donor with breast cancer. Some clones in this sample may be carry-over from other donors' samples. Each CDR3 is given with its conserved first and last residue. D genes are given only for firm matches. Not all rows give a size; the values are once, few, many and, for expanded clones, a class.

TRBV6-1	NA	many	TRBJ1-3	CASRVHSGNTIYF	TGTGCCAGCAGGGTCCACTCTGGAAACACCATATATTTT
TRBV18	NA	few	TRBJ2-2	CASSPASRSGTGELFF	TGTGCCAGCTCACCAGCGTCTAGGTCCGGGACCGGGGAGCTGTTTTTT
TRBV6-5	NA	many	TRBJ2-5	CASSRDKQETQYF	TGTGCCAGCAGTAGGGACAAGCAAGAGACCCAGTACTTC
TRBV7-6	TRBD2	NA	TRBJ2-3	CASSLVPAGVRTDTQYF	TGTGCCAGCAGCTTAGTACCAGCGGGAGTGAGGACAGATACGCAGTATTTT
TRBV6-6	NA	many	TRBJ2-1	CASSSLGPSRYEQFF	TGTGCCAGCTCATCACTTGGGCCTAGTAGGTATGAGCAGTTCTTC
TRBV4-1	NA	many	TRBJ2-1	CASSPYSSSYNEQFF	TGCGCCAGCAGCCCGTACTCCTCTTCCTACAATGAGCAGTTCTTC
TRBV11-2	NA	NA	TRBJ1-5	CASSLERGELYEHF	TGTGCCAGCAGCTTAGAGCGGGGGGAGCTGTACGAGCATTTT
TRBV4-1	TRBD2	many	TRBJ2-2	CATAGPGRTGELFF	TGCGCCACCGCCGGCCCCGGGAGGACCGGGGAGCTGTTTTTT
TRBV7-9	NA	many	TRBJ2-2	CASSSQGQVNGELFF	TGTGCCAGCAGCTCGCAGGGGCAAGTCAACGGGGAGCTGTTTTTT
TRBV7-9	TRBD1	NA	TRBJ2-7	CASSFGTVTYEQCF	TGTGCCAGCAGCTTCGGGACAGTGACCTACGAGCAGTGCTTC
TRBV9	TRBD2	many	TRBJ2-1	CASSRGLAGTYNEQFF	TGTGCCAGCAGCAGGGGACTAGCGGGGACCTACAATGAGCAGTTCTTC
TRBV20-1	TRBD2	many	TRBJ2-7	CSAHRTSGTEQYF	TGCAGTGCTCATCGGACTAGCGGGACCGAGCAGTACTTC
TRBV6-1	TRBD1	NA	TRBJ1-2	CASRPGGNNYGYTF	TGTGCCAGCAGGCCAGGGGGAAATAACTATGGCTACACCTTC
TRBV6-1	TRBD2	NA	TRBJ2-3	CASSEAAGGPSTDTQYF	TGTGCCAGCAGTGAAGCGGCGGGAGGTCCTAGCACAGATACGCAGTATTTT
TRBV27	NA	many	TRBJ2-3	CASSPLPSTDTQYF	TGTGCCAGCAGTCCCCTCCCTAGCACAGATACGCAGTATTTT
TRBV7-3	TRBD1	NA	TRBJ1-4	CASSGTGGFETLFF	TGTGCCAGCAGCGGGACAGGGGGCTTTGAAACGCTGTTTTTT
TRBV7-2	NA	NA	TRBJ2-2	CAAWAEHIGELFF	TGCGCCGCCTGGGCAGAGCATATCGGGGAGCTGTTTTTT
TRBV6-6	NA	many	TRBJ2-7	CASSPVGGSSYEQYF	TGTGCCAGCAGTCCGGTGGGCGGCTCCTCCTACGAGCAGTACTTC
TRBV6-5	NA	NA	TRBJ2-3	CASSYSWQSTDTQYF	TGTGCCAGCAGTTACTCCTGGCAGAGCACAGATACGCAGTATTTT
TRBV14	NA	many	TRBJ2-2	CARNNTGELFF	TGTGCCAGGAACAATACCGGGGAGCTGTTTTTT
TRBV10-3	TRBD1	NA	TRBJ1-3	CAINGQGNTIYF	TGTGCCATCAATGGACAGGGGAACACCATATATTTT
TRBV7-2	NA	many	TRBJ2-6	CATRGVGFSSSGANVLTF	TGTGCCACCCGTGGTGTTGGCTTCTCGAGCTCTGGGGCCAACGTCCTGACTTTC
TRBV11-1	NA	many	TRBJ2-3	CASSLGASSTDTQYF	TGTGCCAGCAGCTTAGGAGCCTCTAGCACAGATACGCAGTATTTT
TRBV2	NA	many	TRBJ2-4	CASSEYTGSHF	TGTGCCAGCAGTGAATATACGGGCAGCCACTTC
TRBV10-2	NA	NA	TRBJ1-6	CASNPGRALRSPPHF	TGCGCCAGCAACCCGGGACGAGCCTTGCGCTCACCCCCCCACTTT
TRBV20-1	NA	once	TRBJ2-5	CSASRPQGSPETQYF	TGCAGTGCTAGCCGACCGCAGGGTAGCCCAGAGACCCAGTACTTC
TRBV24-1	TRBD1	NA	TRBJ1-6	CAQIDRGRNSPLHF	TGTGCCCAAATTGACAGGGGGCGGAATTCACCCCTCCACTTT
TRBV20-1	NA	few	TRBJ1-1	CSARGRRLF	TGCAGTGCTAGAGGCAGGCGGCTCTTT
TRBV30	TRBD1	few	TRBJ1-1	CAMDRGRTEAFF	TGTGCCATGGACAGGGGGAGGACTGAAGCTTTCTTT
TRBV2	NA	NA	TRBJ1-6	CASILQEDSPLHF	TGTGCCAGCATCCTACAGGAGGATTCACCCCTCCACTTT
TRBV9	NA	NA	TRBJ1-4	CASSVAGDTNEKLFF	TGTGCCAGCAGCGTAGCTGGGGACACTAATGAAAAACTGTTTTTT
TRBV7-2	NA	many	TRBJ1-5	CASSLEGQGWQPQHF	TGTGCCAGCAGCTTAGAAGGGCAGGGTTGGCAGCCCCAGCATTTT
TRBV6-5	NA	many	TRBJ2-1	CASSYLQATNNEQFF	TGTGCCAGCAGTTACCTCCAAGCGACCAACAATGAGCAGTTCTTC
TRBV28	NA	NA	TRBJ1-4	CVTSLHEKLFF	TGTGTCACCAGTTTGCATGAAAAACTGTTTTTT
TRBV9	TRBD1	NA	TRBJ1-2	CASSPTPGTGTYGYTF	TGTGCCAGCAGTCCTACCCCTGGGACAGGGACCTATGGCTACACCTTC
TRBV29-1	TRBD2	NA	TRBJ2-5	CSVGEGQETQYF	TGCAGCGTTGGGGAGGGTCAAGAGACCCAGTACTTC
TRBV7-9	NA	NA	TRBJ1-5	CASSSRVGKETQHF	TGTGCCAGCAGCTCGAGGGTGGGGAAAGAGACCCAGCATTTT
TRBV20-1	NA	many	TRBJ1-6	CSAREGKGSRNSPLHF	TGCAGTGCTAGGGAGGGGAAGGGAAGTCGGAATTCACCCCTCCACTTT
TRBV29-1	NA	NA	TRBJ2-1	CSVREIGEGGQVF	TGCAGCGTTAGGGAGATAGGGGAGGGGGGGCAGGTCTTC
TRBV28	TRBD1	NA	TRBJ2-1	CASSLGMWQGDHEQFF	TGTGCCAGCAGTTTAGGAATGTGGCAGGGGGACCATGAGCAGTTCTTC
TRBV6-6	TRBD1	many	TRBJ1-2	CASSLPGTGEGYTF	TGTGCCAGCAGTCTCCCCGGGACAGGGGAAGGCTACACCTTC